This T cell receptor beta chain was identified in a study of blood T cells in healthy people across ages. Peripheral blood from each donor was collected in a volume of approximately 10 milliliters. A second PCR, run for about 6 to 11 cycles, used a sample-barcoded 5' primer plus a J-beta primer mix. Every cDNA was tagged by a template-switch adaptor with 12 random nucleotides. TCRdb re-derived calls from the 5' RACE reads in MiXCR, one entry per CDR3 protein. The sample records roughly 1,500,000 distinct CDR3 sequences, around 39% being singletons. V trimming: 1 base; J trimming: 4 bases; junction bases outside the gene matches: 3. CDR3 length equals 14 residues.

Sequenced sample: blood. The sequence was obtained from a woman between 18 and 30 years old in good health. This rearrangement joins TRBV12-3 or TRBV12-4 to TRBJ1-2; 7 nucleotides align to TRBD1. The CDR3 sequence is CASSLGDRVYGYTF. As DNA, the CDR3 is TGTGCCAGCAGTTTAGGCGACAGGGTCTATGGCTACACCTTC.